What follows are 6 T cell receptor beta chains derived from one specimen sequenced in a study of blood T cell repertoires in COVID-19. Clones were sequenced by immunoSEQ multiplex PCR, and TCRdb holds only the in-frame ones, with some missing. The table records over 60,000 clones, 76% of them present only once. The specimen sequenced was peripheral blood. The receptors were gathered from a man in his sixties with COVID-19, enrolled during active disease.

The chain recombines TRBV19 with TRBJ2-5, with 7 bases lining up with TRBD2. The germline V gene has CDR1 LNHDA and CDR2 SQIVND (reference sequence). J was trimmed by 6 bases and V by 8 bases; bases with no gene match: 6. The CDR3 extends over 12 amino acids. The CDR3 coding sequence is TGTGCCAGTGGGAGGGCGGAGAAGACCCAGTACTTC. Translated, it gives CASGRAEKTQYF.

The V and J genes are TRBV28 and TRBJ1-2; no definite D call. The CDR3 spans 14 residues. The germline V gene encodes CDR1 MDHEN and CDR2 SYDVKM. Trimming shortened V by 2 bases and J by 8 bases, and 15 bases separated the two germline ends. CDR3 residues: CASSLKGPGSGYTF. CDR3 DNA: TGTGCCAGCAGTTTAAAAGGCCCGGGGAGCGGCTACACCTTC.

V is TRBV15 and J is TRBJ2-2, with D possibly matching TRBD2 (6 bases). This CDR3 has 17 residues. V lost 0 bases, J lost 2 bases, and 13 bases lay in between. Germline CDR1 reads LNHNV; CDR2 reads YYDKDF (reference sequence). CDR3 sequence: CATSRDWRGPNTGELFF. CDR3 nucleotides: TGTGCCACCAGCAGAGATTGGCGGGGACCCAACACCGGGGAGCTGTTTTTT.

This clone was seen only a few times. The chain combines TRBV18 with TRBJ1-5; D remains unclear. The CDR3 spans 16 residues. V was trimmed by 0 bases and J by 2 bases, leaving 11 bases between them. From germline, CDR1 is KGHSH and CDR2 LQKENI. CDR3 loop: CASSPPTALGNQPQHF. The CDR3 DNA is TGTGCCAGCTCACCACCTACAGCCCTGGGCAATCAGCCCCAGCATTTT.

In its sample, this clone was seen a few times. The rearrangement links TRBV7-2 to TRBJ2-1, with 13 bases fitting TRBD2. V was pared by 5 bases and J by 7 bases, with 5 bases of the junction left unmatched. This CDR3 has 15 residues. Per germline, CDR1 SGHTA and CDR2 FQGNSA. The CDR3 loop is CASSPGTSGINEQFF. CDR3 nucleotides: TGTGCCAGCAGCCCCGGGACTAGCGGGATTAATGAGCAGTTCTTC. Full variable domain (missing parts from reference TRBV7-2 and TRBJ2-1): GAGVSQSPSNKVTEKGKDVELRCDPISGHTALYWYRQSLGQGLEFLIYFQGNSAPDKSGLPSDRFSAERTGGSVSTLTIQRTQQEDSAVYLCASSPGTSGINEQFFGPGTRLTVL.

The chain recombines TRBV3-1 (or the pseudogene TRBV3-2) with TRBJ1-2, with a tentative D call TRBD1 (6 bases). V was trimmed by 1 base and J by 8 bases, leaving 14 bases between them. The CDR3 has 14 residues. The germline V gene encodes CDR1 LGHDT and CDR2 YNNKEL (reference sequence). CDR3 bases: TGTGCCAGCAGCCAAGTAGAGGGGGTGAGCGGCTACACCTTC. This encodes CASSQVEGVSGYTF.